The next 21 T cell receptor beta chains were all read from a single sample in a study of human T cells and chemical hapten exposure. Each CDR3 protein gets one entry after TCRdb re-called the RACE reads with MiXCR. Among about 130,000 distinct CDR3 sequences listed, approximately 10% were seen once. This sample's time point: healthy volunteer bleed at 2 weeks. Researchers extracted total RNA from unfractionated whole blood. The sequenced material came from whole blood. The receptor source for this set is a male donor in good health. Some clones in this sample may be carry-over from other donors' samples.

This clonotype came up many times. V usage is TRBV20-1 and J usage is TRBJ1-2; 9 bases match TRBD1. The CDR3 covers 15 residues. V lost 0 bases and J lost 6; bases outside the gene matches: 8. Germline V gene data show CDR1 as DFQATT and CDR2 as SNEGSKA (reference sequence). The CDR3 bases are TGCAGTGCTAGAGATCCGGTTCGACAGGGGGATGGCTACACCTTC. As protein: CSARDPVRQGDGYTF.

V and J are TRBV6-1 and TRBJ1-1; D gene ambiguous. With 0 bases removed from V and 6 bases from J, the gap between germline ends came to 11 bases. The germline V gene has CDR1 MNHNS and CDR2 SASEGT. The CDR3 is 14 residues long. The CDR3 here is CASSEAPGFSEAFF. DNA for the CDR3: TGTGCCAGCAGTGAAGCTCCGGGGTTTTCTGAAGCTTTCTTT.

V usage is TRBV4-3 and J usage is TRBJ2-3; 7 bases line up with TRBD2. Germline CDR1 LGHNA, CDR2 YSLEER. The CDR3 runs to 16 residues. With 0 bases clipped from V and 2 bases from J, the junction kept 5 bases outside the gene matches. The CDR3: CASSQDLAENTDTQYF. The CDR3 DNA reads as TGCGCCAGCAGCCAAGATCTAGCGGAGAACACAGATACGCAGTATTTT.

The table lists this clonotype with a few counts. This CDR3 reads CASAGGLAIDTQYF. The CDR3 coding sequence is TGTGCCAGCGCCGGGGGACTAGCAATAGATACGCAGTATTTT. The V and J genes are TRBV2 and TRBJ2-3, with TRBD2 identical over 9 bases. This CDR3 has 14 residues. V lost 8 bases to trimming and J lost 5 bases; unmatched junction nucleotides: 8. Germline V CDR1 and CDR2: SNHLY, FYNNEI. Based on the CDR3 plus reference TRBV2 and TRBJ2-3, the full variable domain is EPEVTQTPSHQVTQMGQEVILRCVPISNHLYFYWYRQILGQKVEFLVSFYNNEISEKSEIFDDQFSVERPDGSNFTLKIRSTKLEDSAMYFCASAGGLAIDTQYFGPGTRLTVL.

This clonotype turned up a few times. The V gene is TRBV7-9, the J gene TRBJ2-2, with 7 positions matching TRBD2. The trim removed 4 bases at V and 6 bases at J, leaving 14 bases unmatched. Germline values: CDR1 SEHNR, CDR2 FQNEAQ (reference sequence). There are 17 residues in the CDR3. Here the CDR3 reads CASSSPTSGEFSGELFF. For the CDR3, the DNA is TGTGCCAGCAGCTCCCCTACAAGCGGGGAATTTTCCGGGGAGCTGTTTTTT.

The CDR3 is CASSQDGGAQPQHF. The CDR3 DNA is TGTGCCAGCAGCCAAGACGGGGGGGCTCAGCCCCAGCATTTT. The chain carries TRBV3-1 and TRBJ1-5, with D possibly TRBD1 on 6 matching bases. CDR3 length: 14 residues. Germline V gene data show CDR1 as LGHDT and CDR2 as YNNKEL (reference sequence). Trimming left V 0 bases short and J 6 bases short, with 9 bases between.

The chain uses TRBV12-3 or TRBV12-4 and TRBJ1-3; 9 nucleotides match TRBD1. V lost 4 bases to trimming and J lost 0 bases; unmatched junction nucleotides: 4. The CDR3 extends over 16 amino acids. CDR3 sequence: CASSWGTGTSGNTIYF. DNA of the CDR3: TGTGCCAGCAGTTGGGGGACAGGGACCTCTGGAAACACCATATATTTT.

CDR3 in DNA: TGTGCCAGCAGTTACTGGGCCGGACAGGGGGGCAATGAGCAGTTCTTC. Amino acids: CASSYWAGQGGNEQFF. The chain recombines TRBV6-2 or TRBV6-3 with TRBJ2-1, with 10 bases matching TRBD1. The CDR3 covers 16 residues. The J segment lost 6 bases and the V segment lost 1 base, leaving 6 bases of the junction unmatched. In germline, CDR1 is MNHEY, CDR2 SVGEGT.

This clonotype was seen at least ten times. This chain joins TRBV2 and TRBJ1-1; TRBD1 matches at 8 bases. V trimming: 5 bases; J trimming: 8 bases; junction bases outside the gene matches: 1. Germline CDR1 is SNHLY and CDR2 is FYNNEI. This CDR3 comprises 11 residues. The CDR3 DNA follows: TGTGCCAGCAGTAGGGACAGGGAAGCTTTCTTT. Translating it yields CASSRDREAFF.

This clonotype was counted ten times or more. This chain links TRBV7-8 with TRBJ2-5, with TRBD1 identical over 7 bases. The junction had 7 bases not matched to a gene; V was cut back by 5 bases and J by 4 bases. Germline CDR1 SGHVS, CDR2 FQNEAQ. The length of the CDR3 is 14 residues. The CDR3 nucleotides are TGTGCCAGCAGCCCCACAGGGGCGGGAGAGACCCAGTACTTC. The encoded protein is CASSPTGAGETQYF.

This clonotype turned up a few times. CDR3 bases: TGTGCCAGCGGGAGCACCTACAATGAGCAGTTCTTC. Translating gives CASGSTYNEQFF. V gene TRBV11-3 combines with J gene TRBJ2-1; possibly TRBD2 for D (5 bases). Germline CDR1 SGHNT, CDR2 YENEEA. V lost 8 bases, J lost 2 bases, and 7 bases lay in between. The CDR3 is 12 residues long.

The chain has TRBV5-1 and TRBJ2-5; D is ambiguous. This CDR3 has 13 residues. Germline V gene sequence: CDR1 SGHRS, CDR2 YFSETQ. V lost 1 base to trimming and J lost 5 bases, with 9 bases between them. The CDR3 region is CASSLPSMETQYF. CDR3 bases: TGCGCCAGCAGCTTGCCTAGTATGGAGACCCAGTACTTC. The full variable domain, with the rest looked up from reference TRBV5-1 and TRBJ2-5, is KAGVTQTPRYLIKTRGQQVTLSCSPISGHRSVSWYQQTPGQGLQFLFEYFSETQRNKGNFPGRFSGRQFSNSRSEMNVSTLELGDSALYLCASSLPSMETQYFGPGTRLLVL.

This clonotype was recorded at least ten times. This chain connects TRBV7-2 to TRBJ2-1; 10 nucleotides match TRBD2. The CDR3 loop spans 15 amino acids. Trimming at V came to 5 bases and at J to 4 bases, leaving 5 bases not matched to a gene. CDR1 SGHTA and CDR2 FQGNSA come from the germline V gene. CDR3 bases: TGTGCCAGCAGCCCCGTAGCGGGGGGTTACAATGAGCAGTTCTTC. This encodes CASSPVAGGYNEQFF.

The J gene is TRBJ1-1, the V gene TRBV20-1; a possible D gene is TRBD1 (6 bases). The CDR3 is 13 residues long. Germline V CDR1 and CDR2: DFQATT, SNEGSKA (reference sequence). V shed 5 bases and J shed 0 bases, with 10 bases lying between them. This CDR3 is CSAYRALNTEAFF. In nucleotides, the CDR3 is TGCAGTGCTTACAGGGCTTTGAACACTGAAGCTTTCTTT.

This clonotype was seen many times. This rearrangement joins TRBV29-1 to TRBJ2-7, with 9 bases aligning to TRBD2. V trimming: 2 bases; J trimming: 6 bases; junction bases outside the gene matches: 11. Per germline, CDR1 SQVTM and CDR2 ANQGSEA. The CDR3 loop spans 15 amino acids. The CDR3 reads CSVERLAGSRGEQYF. CDR3 nucleotide sequence: TGCAGCGTTGAACGGCTAGCGGGATCTCGGGGCGAGCAGTACTTC.

The chain has TRBV9 and TRBJ2-7; TRBD1 matches at 8 bases. V lost 3 bases and J lost 4; bases outside the gene matches: 6. The CDR3 extends over 14 amino acids. Germline CDR1 SGDLS, CDR2 YYNGEE. The CDR3 DNA sequence: TGTGCCAGCAGCGCCGGGACAGGACCGTACGAGCAGTACTTC. This translates into CASSAGTGPYEQYF. The full variable domain, in which reference TRBV9 and TRBJ2-7 provide the parts outside the CDR3, is DSGVTQTPKHLITATGQRVTLRCSPRSGDLSVYWYQQSLDQGLQFLIQYYNGEERAKGNILERFSAQQFPDLHSELNLSSLELGDSALYFCASSAGTGPYEQYFGPGTRLTVT.

The chain carries TRBV4-2 and TRBJ1-2; D remains ambiguous. Trimming cost V 0 bases and J 6 bases, with 8 bases left between them. The CDR3 consists of 13 residues. Germline V gene sequence: CDR1 LGHNA, CDR2 YNFKEQ. CDR3 loop: CASSQEGKDGYTF. The CDR3 bases are TGTGCCAGCAGCCAAGAAGGGAAAGATGGCTACACCTTC.

This clonotype was picked up a small number of times. The V and J genes are TRBV2 and TRBJ2-5; maybe TRBD2 (5 bases). The germline gives CDR1 SNHLY, CDR2 FYNNEI. V shed 4 bases and J shed 2 bases, with 14 bases lying between them. The CDR3 totals 15 residues. The CDR3 is CASSVPLAAQETQYF. The CDR3 DNA sequence: TGTGCCAGCAGTGTCCCTCTAGCAGCTCAAGAGACCCAGTACTTC.

The chain employs TRBV18 and TRBJ1-1, with D unclear. V was cut by 1 base and J by 0 bases, with 6 bases left in between. Germline V gene data show CDR1 as KGHSH and CDR2 as LQKENI. The CDR3 sequence is 14 residues long. The CDR3 nucleotides read TGTGCCAGCTCACCACTCCCAGTGAACACTGAAGCTTTCTTT. This sequence encodes CASSPLPVNTEAFF.

In its sample, this clonotype was seen a few times. DNA of the CDR3: TGCAGCGTTGGGCGCTCCTACGAGCAGTACTTC. It specifies CSVGRSYEQYF. This chain uses TRBV29-1 with TRBJ2-7; D is undetermined. Per the germline V gene, CDR1 is SQVTM and CDR2 is ANQGSEA. V was clipped by 4 bases and J by 0 bases, with 4 bases between them. The CDR3 totals 11 residues.

The genes are TRBV7-2 and TRBJ1-5; D is possibly TRBD1 (6 bases). Trimming took off 6 bases at V and 0 bases at J, with 12 bases between the two ends. The CDR3 contains 15 residues. Looked up from germline, CDR1 is SGHTA and CDR2 is FQGNSA. This chain's CDR3 is CASSGQSYSNQPQHF. In DNA form, the CDR3 reads TGTGCCAGCAGTGGACAGAGTTATAGCAATCAGCCCCAGCATTTT. The variable domain in full, with the rest retrieved from reference TRBV7-2 and TRBJ1-5, is GAGVSQSPSNKVTEKGKDVELRCDPISGHTALYWYRQSLGQGLEFLIYFQGNSAPDKSGLPSDRFSAERTGGSVSTLTIQRTQQEDSAVYLCASSGQSYSNQPQHFGDGTRLSIL.